The 14 T cell receptor beta chains presented below share a single source sample, sequenced in a study of identical twins. TCRdb redid the calling of the 5' RACE reads with MiXCR, one entry per CDR3 protein. The repertoire holds 510,000 or so distinct CDR3 sequences, with 15% as singletons. These records were also assigned to another study, of yellow fever vaccine responses in identical twins.

Sample: CD4+ T cells sorted from blood. These receptors all come from a woman aged 18-35 years in good health.

This clonotype occurred a few times. The CDR3 nucleotides are TGTGCCAGCAGTGAACAGGGCAATCAGCCCCAGCATTTT. It codes for CASSEQGNQPQHF. The chain is built from TRBV6-4 and TRBJ1-5, with a weak D call TRBD1 (5 bases). This CDR3 is 13 amino acids long. CDR1 and CDR2 from the germline V gene are MRHNA and SNTAGT. Trimming stripped 3 bases from V and 2 bases from J, with 5 bases between.

The gene calls are TRBV3-1 and TRBJ1-5; tentative D call: TRBD1 (5 bases). This CDR3 spans 12 amino acids. Trimming left V 10 bases short and J 7 bases short, with 14 bases between. Germline lookup yields CDR1 LGHDT and CDR2 YNNKEL (reference sequence). CDR3 sequence: CATSMGRQPQHF. CDR3 nucleotides: TGTGCCACGTCCATGGGGCGGCAGCCCCAGCATTTT.

The chain couples TRBV12-5 to TRBJ1-1; D unclear. Germline values: CDR1 LGHNT, CDR2 FRNRAP. This CDR3 spans 19 amino acids. The V end lost 6 bases, the J end lost 0 bases, and 26 bases lay between the germline ends. CDR3 protein: CASGYERSTPSGMNTEAFF. The CDR3 DNA follows: TGTGCTAGTGGATACGAGAGATCTACCCCCTCCGGCATGAACACTGAAGCTTTCTTT.

The chain uses TRBV7-6 and TRBJ2-5; D gene unclear. The V gene lost 5 bases and the J gene lost 2 bases, with 9 bases spanning the gap. The CDR3 is made up of 13 amino acids. CDR1 is SGHVS, CDR2 FNYEAQ, per germline. The CDR3 DNA reads as TGTGCCAGCAGCCCACTGACACAAGAGACCCAGTACTTC. It is translated as CASSPLTQETQYF. The variable domain in full, completed from reference TRBV7-6 and TRBJ2-5, reads GAGVSQSPRYKVTKRGQDVALRCDPISGHVSLYWYRQALGQGPEFLTYFNYEAQQDKSGLPNDRFSAERPEGSISTLTIQRTEQRDSAMYRCASSPLTQETQYFGPGTRLLVL.

For this clonotype: The junction and the germline gene differ at one end; a read error may be behind it. This rearrangement joins TRBV7-7 to TRBJ2-1; 7 nucleotides match TRBD1. The CDR3 runs to 15 residues. The germline V gene encodes CDR1 SSHAT and CDR2 FNYEAQ (reference sequence). The CDR3 coding sequence is TGTTCCAGCAGCTTAGTCACAGGGGCGGGCAATGAGCAGTTCTTC. Amino acid sequence: CSSSLVTGAGNEQFF.

V is TRBV15 and J is TRBJ2-1; D is perhaps TRBD1 (5 bases). The CDR3 totals 14 residues. The germline CDR1 and CDR2 sequences are LNHNV and YYDKDF (reference sequence). The ends were cut back, 1 base at V and 9 bases at J, with 13 bases in the middle. CDR3 sequence reads: CATSRAGRVIEQFF. As DNA, the CDR3 is TGTGCCACCAGCAGAGCTGGCAGGGTAATTGAGCAGTTCTTC.

The rearrangement uses TRBV24-1 and TRBJ2-1, with unresolved D. The CDR3 loop spans 15 amino acids. Germline CDR1 KGHDR, CDR2 SFDVKD. Trimming took 9 bases from V and 0 from J, leaving 14 bases between them. The CDR3 coding sequence is TGTGCCACCGCCGCGATGGGTGGCTCCTACAATGAGCAGTTCTTC. Protein: CATAAMGGSYNEQFF.

This clonotype appeared a few times. This sequence joins TRBV12-3 or TRBV12-4 and TRBJ2-7; TRBD1 matches at 7 bases. The CDR3 consists of 17 residues. Trimming removed 10 bases from V and 2 bases from J; junction bases left unmatched: 20. The CDR3 sequence: CATNNPELRDSAYEQYV. The CDR3 DNA reads as TGTGCCACCAACAATCCTGAACTCCGGGACAGTGCCTACGAGCAGTACGTC.

Many counts were recorded for this clonotype. V gene TRBV5-1 combines with J gene TRBJ2-2; no clear D gene. Germline-derived CDR1 and CDR2 are SGHRS and YFSETQ. The V gene lost 2 bases and the J gene lost 4 bases, with 3 bases spanning the gap. This CDR3 contains 12 residues. CDR3 DNA: TGCGCCAGCAGCTTAACCACCGGGGAGCTGTTTTTT. Its protein product is CASSLTTGELFF.

This rearrangement joins TRBV28 to TRBJ2-6, with D hard to call. Germline assignment: CDR1 MDHEN and CDR2 SYDVKM. Trimming stripped 1 base from V and 3 bases from J, with 4 bases between. The length of the CDR3 is 14 residues. The CDR3 protein is CASSLSGGANVLTF. The CDR3 DNA follows: TGTGCCAGCAGTTTATCTGGTGGGGCCAACGTCCTGACTTTC.

This clonotype has only a few counts. This chain uses TRBV7-2 with TRBJ2-1; D is unresolved. Trimming cost V 2 bases and J 4 bases, with 6 bases left between them. There are 13 residues in the CDR3. Germline V gene data show CDR1 as SGHTA and CDR2 as FQGNSA. CDR3 sequence reads: CASSLPLYNEQFF. For the CDR3, the DNA is TGTGCCAGCAGCTTACCTTTATACAATGAGCAGTTCTTC.

A few counts support this clonotype. V is TRBV27 and J is TRBJ1-6; TRBD1 is a possible D gene (6 bases). This CDR3 has 15 residues. V was shortened by 5 bases and J by 6 bases, with 14 bases between the two germline ends. The germline V gene encodes CDR1 MNHEY and CDR2 SMNVEV (reference sequence). The CDR3 DNA sequence: TGTGCCAGCAGTCCAACAGGGTTGGTTAATTCACCCCTCCACTTT. Protein product: CASSPTGLVNSPLHF.

This rearrangement joins TRBV7-7 to TRBJ1-2; no firm D call. CDR3 length: 11 residues. In germline, CDR1 is SSHAT, CDR2 FNYEAQ (reference sequence). Deletions cut 6 bases from V and 7 bases from J, with 9 bases between. CDR3 nucleotides: TGTGCCAGCAGGTACACTCGTGGCTACACCTTC. Protein: CASRYTRGYTF.

This clonotype was picked up a small number of times. J is TRBJ2-3 and V is TRBV11-2; TRBD2 aligns across 14 bases. Trimming took 0 bases from V and 5 from J; bases not matched to a gene: 7. In germline, CDR1 is SGHAT, CDR2 FQNNGV. The CDR3 extends over 18 amino acids. The CDR3 reads CASSLDLGTSGGRDTQYF. Here the CDR3 DNA reads TGTGCCAGCAGCTTAGACCTAGGGACTAGCGGGGGTCGAGATACGCAGTATTTT.